The 4 T cell receptor beta chains listed next were all sequenced from one sample in a study of OX40 agonist ivuxolimab in advanced cancers. Receptor amplification or capture employed the immunoSEQ multiplex PCR assay. Here the immuneACCESS table is served through TCRdb, limited to in-frame sequences with V and J called. Missing clones are a known gap in these copies; in checked studies unresolved V genes cover under half, and the rest lacks a known reason. This sample comprises more than 70,000 clones, roughly 81% of them detected only once. Around a quarter of the sample lies in the top ten. Sample: CD4+ or CD8+ T cells sorted from blood, taken in a trial of the OX40 agonist ivuxolimab. The receptors stem from an adult with an advanced solid tumor such as melanoma, head and neck, liver or kidney cancer.

This sequence joins TRBV4-1 and TRBJ2-3; 9 bases are a match to TRBD2. V lost 2 bases and J lost 10; bases outside the gene matches: 16. The germline V gene has CDR1 MGHRA and CDR2 YSYEKL. The CDR3 consists of 17 residues. DNA for the CDR3: TGCGCCAGCAGCCAAACCCCACCAAGCGGGAGGATGGGGGCGCAGTATTTT. As protein: CASSQTPPSGRMGAQYF.

V and J are TRBV14 and TRBJ2-1, with D possibly matching TRBD2 (5 bases). V lost 0 bases and J 4 bases, leaving 13 bases between the germline ends. This CDR3 comprises 16 residues. Germline CDR1 and CDR2: SGHDN and FVKESK. The CDR3 reads CASSQDSSPTYNEQFF. CDR3 coding DNA: TGTGCCAGCAGCCAAGATTCTAGCCCCACATACAATGAGCAGTTCTTC.

This clone was recorded once. This sequence joins TRBV2 and TRBJ1-5, with TRBD1 matching over 10 bases. V was pared by 6 bases and J by 7 bases, with 3 bases of the junction left unmatched. The CDR3 is 13 amino acids. Germline CDR1 SNHLY, CDR2 FYNNEI. The CDR3 bases are TGTGCCAGCAGAGGGACAGGGGACCAGCCCCAGCATTTT. Encoded protein: CASRGTGDQPQHF.

The chain recombines TRBV12-2 with TRBJ1-6; TRBD1 was called by the table and not checked on the DNA. TRBV12-2 is a recognized pseudogene. The CDR3 consists of 16 residues. CDR3 nucleotide sequence: TGTGCAAGTCGCTTAGCGGGCAGGGATCATAATTCACCCCTCCACTTT. Its protein product is CASRLAGRDHNSPLHF.